The 28 T cell receptor beta chains below come from one sample, sequenced in a study of PD-1 blockade in classical Hodgkin lymphoma. Following autologous stem cell transplantation, relapse occurred in every patient, and exposure to brentuximab vedotin varied. Sequenced by immunoSEQ multiplex PCR; TCRdb stores in-frame clones only, minus some. This table has 40,000 to 45,000 clones, 65% to 80% appearing once. Sequencing was performed on peripheral blood mononuclear cells (PBMCs), taken at baseline. These receptors all come from a human donor with classical Hodgkin lymphoma.

This chain connects TRBV5-1 to TRBJ1-2; 7 bases are shared with TRBD1. The CDR3 is 16 amino acids. V dropped 5 bases and J dropped 1; count of bases not matched to a gene: 11. Germline CDR1 and CDR2: SGHRS and YFSETQ. The CDR3 sequence is CASSRDSSHFNYGYTF. Here the CDR3 DNA reads TGCGCCAGCAGTCGGGACAGCTCACACTTTAACTATGGCTACACCTTC.

The rearrangement uses TRBV30 and TRBJ1-4, with 8 bases identical to TRBD1. This CDR3 comprises 14 residues. Per the germline V gene, CDR1 is GTSNPN and CDR2 is SVGIG (reference sequence). V shed 4 bases, J shed 4 bases, and the junction held 5 bases outside the gene matches. CDR3 DNA: TGTGCCTGGACAAGGGGACAGGTTAATGAAAAACTGTTTTTT. Translated: CAWTRGQVNEKLFF.

This clone has only a few counts. The chain has TRBV19 and TRBJ2-3; no clear D gene. Per the germline V gene, CDR1 is LNHDA and CDR2 is SQIVND (reference sequence). The CDR3 extends over 11 amino acids. V lost 4 bases, J lost 6 bases, and 5 bases lay in between. The CDR3 loop reads CASSTRDTQYF. CDR3 sequence (DNA): TGTGCCAGTAGTACGCGGGATACGCAGTATTTT.

The V and J genes are TRBV4-1 and TRBJ1-1; 7 nucleotides agree with TRBD1. This CDR3 is 16 amino acids long. Germline CDR1 and CDR2: MGHRA and YSYEKL. Trimming cost V 3 bases and J 2 bases; bases outside gene matches: 9. The CDR3 region has the DNA TGCGCCAGCAGCCAGGGGGGGACAGCGTTTAACACTGAAGCTTTCTTT. Its translation: CASSQGGTAFNTEAFF.

This clone showed up just once. V and J are TRBV2 and TRBJ2-7, with 11 bases lining up with TRBD2. Germline V CDR1 and CDR2: SNHLY, FYNNEI. The length of the CDR3 is 13 residues. The V and J ends lost 7 bases and 4 bases, in that order; junction bases with no gene match: 3. CDR3 nucleotide sequence: TGTGCCAGCATACTAGCGGGAGTTTACGAGCAGTACTTC. This encodes CASILAGVYEQYF.

The V gene is TRBV7-2, the J gene TRBJ2-5; D ambiguous. V gave up 5 bases and J gave up 5 bases, with 15 bases separating them. CDR3 length: 14 residues. Germline CDR1 SGHTA, CDR2 FQGNSA. As DNA, the CDR3 is TGTGCCAGCAGCGAGAAGCCAGGCTTGGAGACCCAGTACTTC. It is translated as CASSEKPGLETQYF. Variable domain in full (rest from reference TRBV7-2 and TRBJ2-5): GAGVSQSPSNKVTEKGKDVELRCDPISGHTALYWYRQSLGQGLEFLIYFQGNSAPDKSGLPSDRFSAERTGGSVSTLTIQRTQQEDSAVYLCASSEKPGLETQYFGPGTRLLVL.

This sequence joins TRBV6-5 and TRBJ2-1; 14 bases align to TRBD2. The length of the CDR3 is 16 residues. The germline gives CDR1 MNHEY, CDR2 SVGAGI. Losses at the gene ends were 0 bases for V and 12 bases for J; bases not matched to a gene: 7. The CDR3 loop reads CASSYSVGLAGGGQFF. The CDR3 nucleotides read TGTGCCAGCAGTTACTCAGTAGGACTAGCGGGAGGCGGGCAGTTCTTC.

This clone is medium-sized in the sample. V and J are TRBV14 and TRBJ1-4, with D maybe TRBD1 (5 bases). Germline assignment: CDR1 SGHDN and CDR2 FVKESK. The CDR3 is 15 amino acids. Trimming cost V 0 bases and J 9 bases, with 14 bases left between them. The CDR3 spells CASSQDSGTGQKLFF. DNA of the CDR3: TGTGCCAGCAGCCAAGATTCGGGAACGGGACAAAAACTGTTTTTT. The full variable domain, with the rest looked up from reference TRBV14 and TRBJ1-4, is EAGVTQFPSHSVIEKGQTVTLRCDPISGHDNLYWYRRVMGKEIKFLLHFVKESKQDESGMPNNRFLAERTGGTYSTLKVQPAELEDSGVYFCASSQDSGTGQKLFFGSGTQLSVL.

V and J are TRBV6-1 and TRBJ2-1; a weak D match, TRBD2 (6 bases). Trimming took 4 bases from V and 1 from J, leaving 8 bases between them. CDR1 is MNHNS and CDR2 is SASEGT in the germline V gene. The CDR3 runs to 14 residues. The CDR3 here is CASSVAGSYNEQFF. CDR3 bases: TGTGCCAGCAGTGTTGCGGGGTCCTACAATGAGCAGTTCTTC.

The rearrangement links TRBV10-3 to TRBJ2-7; possibly TRBD1 or TRBD2 for D (5 bases each). Trimming removed 6 bases from V and 3 bases from J, with 18 bases in between. The CDR3 extends over 15 amino acids. The germline gives CDR1 ENHRY, CDR2 SYGVKD. The chain's CDR3 is CAIRSPPGDLYEQYF. CDR3 sequence (DNA): TGTGCCATCAGGTCTCCCCCCGGGGACCTCTACGAGCAGTACTTC.

This clone has only a few counts. The same CDR3 arises from other DNA sequences in this sample as well. The chain uses TRBV5-1 and TRBJ2-5; D remains unclear. Trimming removed 2 bases at V and 2 bases at J, with 4 bases between. Germline CDR1 SGHRS, CDR2 YFSETQ. The CDR3 runs 12 residues. The CDR3 reads CASSLGQETQYF. The CDR3, as DNA: TGCGCCAGCAGCTTAGGTCAAGAGACCCAGTACTTC.

The chain joins TRBV6-1 to TRBJ2-7, with 7 positions matching TRBD1. The junction had 7 bases not matched to a gene; V was cut back by 11 bases and J by 0 bases. The CDR3 loop spans 13 amino acids. In germline, CDR1 is MNHNS, CDR2 SASEGT. DNA for the CDR3: TGTGCCGGCAAACAGGGGAGCTCCTACGAGCAGTACTTC. Protein sequence: CAGKQGSSYEQYF.

The chain employs TRBV12-2 and TRBJ2-3; TRBD2 reflects the table's D call only, with no check against the DNA. TRBV12-2 is flagged as a pseudogene. CDR3 size: 17 residues. The CDR3, as DNA: TGTGCAAGTCGCTTAGCAGGGGCTAGCGGGAGTACAGATACGCAGTATTTT. Amino acids: CASRLAGASGSTDTQYF.

CDR3 sequence reads: CASSYPGGYEQFF. The CDR3 DNA reads TGTGCCAGCAGTTACCCAGGGGGCTATGAGCAGTTCTTC. The chain links TRBV6-5 to TRBJ2-1; 8 bases fit TRBD1. There are 13 residues in the CDR3. CDR1 and CDR2 (germline): MNHEY, SVGAGI. V gave up 2 bases and J gave up 8 bases; unmatched junction bases: 2.

This chain links TRBV27 with TRBJ2-1; 7 nucleotides align to TRBD1. The V segment lost 6 bases and the J segment 0 bases; nucleotides outside the gene matches: 5. This CDR3 contains 15 residues. Germline V gene lookup returns CDR1 MNHEY and CDR2 SMNVEV (reference sequence). CDR3 DNA: TGTGCCAGCAGCTACAGGGGATCCTCCTACAATGAGCAGTTCTTC. Amino acid sequence: CASSYRGSSYNEQFF.

The V gene is TRBV9, the J gene TRBJ2-1; no definite D call. Germline assignment: CDR1 SGDLS and CDR2 YYNGEE. This CDR3 region has 15 residues. Trimming pared 0 bases from V and 2 bases from J, leaving 9 bases between. CDR3 protein: CASSVGGRTYNEQFF. CDR3 sequence (DNA): TGTGCCAGCAGCGTAGGCGGCCGAACCTACAATGAGCAGTTCTTC.

The rearrangement joins TRBV6-5 to TRBJ1-4, with D unresolved. Per germline, CDR1 MNHEY and CDR2 SVGAGI. CDR3 length equals 14 residues. V dropped 3 bases and J dropped 5 bases, with 10 bases sitting between them. The CDR3 DNA reads as TGTGCCAGCAGTTATTTTGGAGCAAATGAAAAACTGTTTTTT. This gives the protein CASSYFGANEKLFF.

This clone was detected only a few times. V is TRBV19 and J is TRBJ2-2; D may be TRBD1 (5 bases). The CDR3 runs 14 residues. Germline V CDR1 and CDR2: LNHDA, SQIVND (reference sequence). The V gene lost 2 bases and the J gene lost 5 bases, with 9 bases spanning the gap. This CDR3 reads CASSIRSGTGELFF. CDR3 coding DNA: TGTGCCAGTAGTATAAGATCAGGGACCGGGGAGCTGTTTTTT.

This clone was detected a few times. The chain has TRBV2 and TRBJ2-2, with D perhaps TRBD1 (6 bases). V lost 2 bases and J lost 4, with 14 bases in between. Germline CDR1 SNHLY, CDR2 FYNNEI. The CDR3 is 16 residues long. CDR3 residues: CASSEQGQMGTGELFF. CDR3 nucleotide sequence: TGTGCCAGCAGTGAACAAGGACAGATGGGCACCGGGGAGCTGTTTTTT.

The genes are TRBV7-9 and TRBJ2-6; 11 bases are a match to TRBD1. The CDR3 is 16 amino acids. Germline assignment: CDR1 SEHNR and CDR2 FQNEAQ (reference sequence). V lost 5 bases to trimming and J lost 2 bases; unmatched junction nucleotides: 2. The CDR3 DNA sequence: TGTGCCAGCAGCCTGGGACAGGGGGCTGGGGCCAACGTCCTGACTTTC. Its protein product is CASSLGQGAGANVLTF.

The chain uses TRBV7-2 and TRBJ2-7; D might be TRBD1 (5 bases). The CDR3 contains 16 residues. The ends were cut back, 7 bases at V and 6 bases at J, with 25 bases in the middle. From germline, CDR1 is SGHTA and CDR2 FQGNSA. The CDR3, as DNA: TGTGCCAGCACCACAAGGATAGCCTCAGGGCTACGCGAGCAGTACTTC. Amino acids: CASTTRIASGLREQYF. Filled out from reference TRBV7-2 and TRBJ2-7, the complete variable domain reads GAGVSQSPSNKVTEKGKDVELRCDPISGHTALYWYRQSLGQGLEFLIYFQGNSAPDKSGLPSDRFSAERTGGSVSTLTIQRTQQEDSAVYLCASTTRIASGLREQYFGPGTRLTVT.

V and J are TRBV7-9 and TRBJ1-5, with unresolved D. Germline V gene lookup returns CDR1 SEHNR and CDR2 FQNEAQ (reference sequence). Trimming cost V 5 bases and J 6 bases, with 20 bases left between them. CDR3 length equals 16 residues. The CDR3, as DNA: TGTGCCAGCAGCCCAGGAGTCCTCTGGGAGGGTCAGCCCCAGCATTTT. This gives the protein CASSPGVLWEGQPQHF.

The gene calls are TRBV19 and TRBJ2-7, with D unclear. Germline CDR1 is LNHDA and CDR2 is SQIVND (reference sequence). CDR3 length equals 13 residues. V lost 2 bases, J lost 4 bases, and 9 bases lay in between. The CDR3 DNA is TGTGCCAGTAGTATAAACTTGGCGTACGAGCAGTACTTC. It codes for CASSINLAYEQYF.

The V gene is TRBV5-1, the J gene TRBJ2-1, with TRBD2 identical over 7 bases. The CDR3 is 18 residues long. Per germline, CDR1 SGHRS and CDR2 YFSETQ. The trim removed 1 base at V and 1 base at J, leaving 11 bases unmatched. The CDR3 region has the DNA TGCGCCAGCAGCTTGCGTTTGATGGCGGGAGCTTCCTACAATGAGCAGTTCTTC. Translation gives CASSLRLMAGASYNEQFF.

This sequence joins TRBV19 and TRBJ1-2, with 7 nucleotides matching TRBD1. The CDR3 consists of 13 residues. CDR1 and CDR2 (germline): LNHDA, SQIVND (reference sequence). The V gene end was trimmed by 6 bases and the J gene end by 4 bases; junction bases not matched to a gene: 5. This CDR3 is CASSFDRVYGYTF. As DNA, the CDR3 is TGTGCCAGTAGCTTCGACAGGGTCTATGGCTACACCTTC.

V is TRBV6-5 and J is TRBJ1-1; TRBD1 is a possible D gene (6 bases). Germline values: CDR1 MNHEY, CDR2 SVGAGI. This CDR3 spans 12 amino acids. V lost 0 bases and J 8 bases, leaving 7 bases between the germline ends. This CDR3 reads CASSYSDREAFF. CDR3 coding DNA: TGTGCCAGCAGTTACTCTGACAGGGAAGCTTTCTTT.

The gene calls are TRBV4-1 and TRBJ2-7; 10 bases align to TRBD1. Germline CDR1 and CDR2: MGHRA and YSYEKL. Trimming removed 1 base from V and 7 bases from J; junction bases left unmatched: 10. The CDR3 contains 16 residues. CDR3 sequence (DNA): TGCGCCAGCAGCCAAGGAAAGGGGACAGGGGACTGGGAGCAGTACTTC. It translates to CASSQGKGTGDWEQYF.

The chain couples TRBV28 to TRBJ1-5; 9 positions agree with TRBD1. Germline trimming cut 8 bases from V and 1 base from J; bases unmatched to any gene: 18. This CDR3 comprises 19 residues. Germline V gives CDR1 MDHEN, CDR2 SYDVKM. The DNA for the CDR3 is TGTGCCAGCCGCCGGGACAGGGTAGGGGTATCGGCCAGCAATCAGCCCCAGCATTTT. The encoded protein is CASRRDRVGVSASNQPQHF.